This T cell receptor (beta chain) was sequenced during a study of blood T cell repertoires in COVID-19. On the study more broadly: COVID-19 samples from acute and convalescent phases originated in the United States, Italy and Spain.

Original analysis: Estimates of nucleated cell counts were drawn from the amplification of reference gene primers. Sequencing used immunoSEQ multiplex PCR; TCRdb keeps in-frame clones, though not all of them. That table furnishes V, J and clone size, whereas the DNA furnished D and trimming. The data hold around 250,000 clones, with about 80% observed a single time. The germline CDR1 and CDR2 sequences are MNHEY and SVGAGI. CDR3 length equals 13 residues. Trimming left V 6 bases short and J 8 bases short, with 14 bases between. The source of this sequence is a man in his fifties with active or convalescent COVID-19. Sequencing was performed on peripheral blood. The rearrangement joins TRBV6-5 to TRBJ2-4; tentatively, D is TRBD2 (5 bases). CDR3: CASSLGLWDIQYF. CDR3 bases: TGTGCCAGCAGCCTTGGACTCTGGGACATTCAGTACTTC.